Reported below is one TCR beta chain. This clone was observed a single time. What this receptor recognizes is not known. No much larger clonotype is one base removed from it; base qualities were not supplied. The sample's time point label, decoded: about 28 days (+/-7) after the second vaccine dose. According to the study, the label for this sample's treatment or condition signals: meningococcal conjugate vaccine given as trial control. The vaccinee samples were drawn from two UK trials, COV001 and COV002, one of which was a single-blind randomized controlled phase 2/3 trial testing AZD1222 (ChAdOx1 nCoV-19) in healthy adults. For TCRbeta chain sequencing, PBMC samples were collected from trial participants at day 0 and at day 28 after the second dose. CDR1 SNHLY and CDR2 FYNNEI are derived from the germline V gene. V is reduced by 4 bases and J by 7 bases, leaving a spacing of 14 bases between them. The CDR3 covers 15 residues, taking in both the cysteine and the phenylalanine. Here the CDR3 DNA is all that survives: 45 bases in frame from base 1.

The CDR3 regions of human TCRbeta chains were subjected to immunosequencing. On the authors' methods: TCRs in the repertoires were matched against a reference library of SARS-CoV-2-specific TCRs that had been generated with the MIRA antigen-specificity platform. Breadth was defined as the fraction of unique TCRs that were SARS-CoV-2-associated. Depth was defined as the fraction of total T cells that were SARS-CoV-2-associated. Using the MIRA data, each spike-specific TCR was mapped to the spike region that the TCR reacts to and placed in a CD4 or CD8 class. Log10-transformed breadth and depth values were compared by one-way ANOVA with Sidak's multiple comparisons tests. TCRdb took over this immuneACCESS table, retaining in-frame rearrangements with V and J assigned. Such tables are incomplete; in checked studies, under half of the missing clones stem from an unresolved V gene, and the remainder is unexplained. V and J calls plus clone size are reproduced from that table; the DNA served to infer D and trimming. This sample lists 150,000 to 200,000 clones; roughly 92% were detected once. Clones ranked in the top ten supply approximately 4% of the sample.

The sample is drawn from a study of T cell responses to AZD1222 COVID-19 vaccine (dated by TCRdb to the early 2020s). In the study overall: A total of 230 to 250 trial participants underwent TCR sequencing, of whom some 210 received two doses of AZD1222 and around 26 received two doses of the MenACWY control vaccine. Trial participants were enrolled by age into subgroups of 18-55, 56-69 and 70-plus years, and approximately 150, 30 and 60 TCR-sequenced participants, respectively, were included in these subgroups.

Overall results and qualifications from the work: In the small 56-69-year group, the increase in depth fell short of significance, most likely because of low power. After two AZD1222 doses, both the breadth and the depth of spike-specific TCRs were significantly higher than at day 0 and than in MenACWY recipients. Conclusions about previously exposed vaccinees are limited because only five to seven AZD1222 recipients were SARS-CoV-2 seropositive at baseline. Vaccine-associated CD4 TCRs spanned the whole spike protein, with dominant responses in regions 160-218 and 743-854. Because no samples from the day 14 peak response were available, repertoires could be characterized only after the peak T cell response. Epitopes outside the regions mutated in the B.1.351 and B.1.1.7 variants were reportedly recognized by nearly half of the unique spike-specific TCRs. Participants were mostly white British and included more females than males, and it was suggested by the authors that clonal diversity may have been underestimated.

The sequence came from an adult who received the MenACWY meningococcal vaccine as a control. The sample in question was peripheral blood, obtained 28 days after the second dose of the MenACWY control vaccine. The chain links TRBV2 with TRBJ1-6, and TRBD1 may be the D gene, going by 6 matching bases. CDR3 reads: CASSGRGLRNSPLHF. The DNA reads TGTGCCAGCAGTGGTCGGGGGCTAAGGAATTCACCCCTCCACTTT. The variable domain in full, with residues beyond the CDR3 obtained from the reference TRBV2 and TRBJ1-6 genes, is EPEVTQTPSHQVTQMGQEVILRCVPISNHLYFYWYRQILGQKVEFLVSFYNNEISEKSEIFDDQFSVERPDGSNFTLKIRSTKLEDSAMYFCASSGRGLRNSPLHFGNGTRLTVT.